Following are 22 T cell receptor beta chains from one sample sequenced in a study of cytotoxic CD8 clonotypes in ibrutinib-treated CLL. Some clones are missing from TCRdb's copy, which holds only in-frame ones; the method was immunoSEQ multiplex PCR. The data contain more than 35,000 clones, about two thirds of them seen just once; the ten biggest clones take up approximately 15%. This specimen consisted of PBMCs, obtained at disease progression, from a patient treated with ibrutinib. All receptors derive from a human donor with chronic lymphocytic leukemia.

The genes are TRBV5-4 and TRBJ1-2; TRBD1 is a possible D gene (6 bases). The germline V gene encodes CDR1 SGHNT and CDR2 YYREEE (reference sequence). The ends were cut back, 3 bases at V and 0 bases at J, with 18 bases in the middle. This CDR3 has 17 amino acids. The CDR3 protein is CASSSPGQVYSNYGYTF. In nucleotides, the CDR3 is TGTGCCAGCAGCTCCCCGGGACAAGTCTACTCTAACTATGGCTACACCTTC.

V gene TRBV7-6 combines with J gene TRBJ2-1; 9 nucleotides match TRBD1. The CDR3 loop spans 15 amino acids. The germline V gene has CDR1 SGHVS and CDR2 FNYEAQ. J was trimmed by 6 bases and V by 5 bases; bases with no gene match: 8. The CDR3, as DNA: TGTGCCAGCAGCCCGGGACAGGGAATTATCAATGAGCAGTTCTTC. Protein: CASSPGQGIINEQFF.

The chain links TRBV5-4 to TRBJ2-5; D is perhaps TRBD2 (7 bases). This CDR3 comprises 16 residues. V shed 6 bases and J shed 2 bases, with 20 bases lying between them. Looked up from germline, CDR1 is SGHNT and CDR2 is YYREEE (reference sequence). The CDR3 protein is CASTTTGGGQQETQYF. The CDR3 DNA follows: TGTGCCAGCACCACGACGGGCGGGGGCCAACAAGAGACCCAGTACTTC.

CDR3 nucleotides: TGTGCCAGCAGTTACCCGGGACTAGCGGGGGAGGATACGCAGTATTTT. Protein product: CASSYPGLAGEDTQYF. The chain combines TRBV6-5 with TRBJ2-3; 14 bases match TRBD2. CDR3 length: 16 residues. With V trimmed by 2 bases and J by 6 bases, 4 bases remained unmatched. Germline CDR1 is MNHEY and CDR2 is SVGAGI.

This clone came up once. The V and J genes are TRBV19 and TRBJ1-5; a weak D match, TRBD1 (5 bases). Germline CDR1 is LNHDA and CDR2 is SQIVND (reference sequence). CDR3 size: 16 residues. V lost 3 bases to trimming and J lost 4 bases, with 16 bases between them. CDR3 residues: CASSMGSRQQNQPQHF. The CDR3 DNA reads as TGTGCCAGTAGTATGGGTTCAAGACAGCAAAATCAGCCCCAGCATTTT.

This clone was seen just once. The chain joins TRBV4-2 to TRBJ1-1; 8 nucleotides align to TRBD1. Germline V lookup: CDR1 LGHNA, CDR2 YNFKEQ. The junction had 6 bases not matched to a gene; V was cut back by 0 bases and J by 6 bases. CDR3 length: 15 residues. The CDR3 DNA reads TGTGCCAGCAGCCAAGATGGGACAGGCCTGCCTGAAGCTTTCTTT. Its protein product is CASSQDGTGLPEAFF.

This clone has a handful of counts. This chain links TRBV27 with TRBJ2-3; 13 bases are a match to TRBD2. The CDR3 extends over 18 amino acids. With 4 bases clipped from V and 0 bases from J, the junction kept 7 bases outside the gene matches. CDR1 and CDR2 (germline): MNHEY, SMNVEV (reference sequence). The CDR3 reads CASSSRTSGGPSTDTQYF. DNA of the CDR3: TGTGCCAGCAGTTCGAGGACTAGCGGGGGACCTAGCACAGATACGCAGTATTTT.

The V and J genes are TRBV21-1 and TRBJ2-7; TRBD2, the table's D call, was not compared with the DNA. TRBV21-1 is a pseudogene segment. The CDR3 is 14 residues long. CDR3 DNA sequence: TGTGCCAGCAGCGGACTAGTTCTCAACTACGAGCAGTACTTC. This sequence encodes CASSGLVLNYEQYF.

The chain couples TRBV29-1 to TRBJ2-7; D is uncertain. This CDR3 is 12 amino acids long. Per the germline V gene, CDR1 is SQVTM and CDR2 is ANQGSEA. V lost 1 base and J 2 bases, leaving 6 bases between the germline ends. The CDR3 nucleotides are TGCAGCGTTGAAGGTGCCCCCTACGAGCAGTACTTC. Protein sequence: CSVEGAPYEQYF.

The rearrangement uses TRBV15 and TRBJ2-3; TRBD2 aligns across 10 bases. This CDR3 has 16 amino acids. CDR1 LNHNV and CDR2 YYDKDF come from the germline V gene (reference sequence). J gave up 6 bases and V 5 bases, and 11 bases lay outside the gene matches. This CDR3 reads CATSRESGGGKDTQYF. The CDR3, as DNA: TGTGCCACCAGCCGCGAGAGCGGGGGGGGCAAGGATACGCAGTATTTT.

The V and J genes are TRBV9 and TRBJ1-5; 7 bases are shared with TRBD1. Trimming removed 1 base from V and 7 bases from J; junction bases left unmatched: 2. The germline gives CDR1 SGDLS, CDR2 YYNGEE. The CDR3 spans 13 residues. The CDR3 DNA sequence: TGTGCCAGCAGCGTACAGGGGGGACAGCCCCAGCATTTT. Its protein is CASSVQGGQPQHF. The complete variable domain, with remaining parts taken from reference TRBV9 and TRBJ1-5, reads DSGVTQTPKHLITATGQRVTLRCSPRSGDLSVYWYQQSLDQGLQFLIQYYNGEERAKGNILERFSAQQFPDLHSELNLSSLELGDSALYFCASSVQGGQPQHFGDGTRLSIL.

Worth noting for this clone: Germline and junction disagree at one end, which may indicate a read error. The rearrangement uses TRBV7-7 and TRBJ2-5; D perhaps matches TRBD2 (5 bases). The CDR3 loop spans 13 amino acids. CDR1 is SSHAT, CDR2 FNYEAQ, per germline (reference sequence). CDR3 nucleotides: TGTGCTAGCAGCCCCGGGGTACAAGAGACCCAGTACTTC. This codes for CASSPGVQETQYF. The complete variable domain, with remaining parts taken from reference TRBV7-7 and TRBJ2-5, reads GAGVSQSPRYKVTKRGQDVTLRCDPISSHATLYWYQQALGQGPEFLTYFNYEAQPDKSGLPSDRFSAERPEGSISTLTIQRTEQRDSAMYRCASSPGVQETQYFGPGTRLLVL.

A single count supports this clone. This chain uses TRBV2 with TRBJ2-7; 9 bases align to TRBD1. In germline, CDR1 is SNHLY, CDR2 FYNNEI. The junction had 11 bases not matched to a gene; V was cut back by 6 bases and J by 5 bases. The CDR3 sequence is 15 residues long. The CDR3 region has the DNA TGTGCCAGCAGGGGTCCGGGACAGGGTACCCACGAGCAGTACTTC. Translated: CASRGPGQGTHEQYF.

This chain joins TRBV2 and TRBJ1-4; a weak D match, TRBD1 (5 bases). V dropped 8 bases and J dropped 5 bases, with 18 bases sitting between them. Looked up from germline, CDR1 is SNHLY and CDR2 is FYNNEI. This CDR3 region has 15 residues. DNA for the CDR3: TGTGCCAGCCTCCGAGGGAGGGGCGAAAATGAAAAACTGTTTTTT. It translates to CASLRGRGENEKLFF.

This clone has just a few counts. The CDR3 reads CASSYPNQPQHF. CDR3 DNA sequence: TGTGCCAGTAGCTACCCGAATCAGCCCCAGCATTTT. The chain combines TRBV19 with TRBJ1-5, with unresolved D. This CDR3 region has 12 residues. Germline assignment: CDR1 LNHDA and CDR2 SQIVND (reference sequence). Deletions cut 6 bases from V and 4 bases from J, with 7 bases between.

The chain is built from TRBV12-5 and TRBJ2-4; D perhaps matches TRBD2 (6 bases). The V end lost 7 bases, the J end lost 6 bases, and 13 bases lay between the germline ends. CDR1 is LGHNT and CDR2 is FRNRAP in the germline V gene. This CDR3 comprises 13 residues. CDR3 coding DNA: TGTGCTAGTGCCCAGGTGGGGGGAAACATTCAGTACTTC. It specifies CASAQVGGNIQYF.

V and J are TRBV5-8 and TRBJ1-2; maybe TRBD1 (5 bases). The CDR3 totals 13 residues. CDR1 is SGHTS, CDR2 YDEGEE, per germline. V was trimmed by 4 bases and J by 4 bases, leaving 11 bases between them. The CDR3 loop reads CASSPTARYGYTF. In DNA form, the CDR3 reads TGTGCCAGCAGCCCGACAGCACGCTATGGCTACACCTTC. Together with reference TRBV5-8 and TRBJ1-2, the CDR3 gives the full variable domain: EAGVTQSPTHLIKTRGQQATLRCSPISGHTSVYWYQQALGLGLQFLLWYDEGEERNRGNFPPRFSGRQFPNYSSELNVNALELEDSALYLCASSPTARYGYTFGSGTRLTVV.

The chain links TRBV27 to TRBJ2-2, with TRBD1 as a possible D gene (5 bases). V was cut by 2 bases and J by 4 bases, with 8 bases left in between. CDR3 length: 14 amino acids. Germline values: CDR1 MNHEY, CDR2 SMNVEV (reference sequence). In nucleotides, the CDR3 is TGTGCCAGCAGTTTAAAGGGGCCCACCGGGGAGCTGTTTTTT. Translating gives CASSLKGPTGELFF.

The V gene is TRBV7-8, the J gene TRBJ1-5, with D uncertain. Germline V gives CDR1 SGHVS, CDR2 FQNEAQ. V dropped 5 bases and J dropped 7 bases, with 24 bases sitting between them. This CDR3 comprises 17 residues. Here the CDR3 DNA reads TGTGCCAGCAGCGTTGCACAAGGTAGCAGCTTTGGGCAGCCCCAGCATTTT. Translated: CASSVAQGSSFGQPQHF.

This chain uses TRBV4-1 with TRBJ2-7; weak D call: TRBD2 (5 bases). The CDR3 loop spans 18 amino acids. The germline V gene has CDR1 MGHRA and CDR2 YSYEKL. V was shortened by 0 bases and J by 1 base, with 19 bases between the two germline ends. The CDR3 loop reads CASSQDRLSTGISYEQYF. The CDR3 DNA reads TGCGCCAGCAGCCAAGATAGGCTATCTACGGGGATTTCCTACGAGCAGTACTTC.

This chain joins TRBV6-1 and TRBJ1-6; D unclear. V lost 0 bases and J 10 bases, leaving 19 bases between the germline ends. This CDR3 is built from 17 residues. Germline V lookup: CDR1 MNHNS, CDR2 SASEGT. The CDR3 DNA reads TGTGCCAGCAGTGAAGCTGGTGGGCGGCTCGTTTTGTCACCCCTCCACTTT. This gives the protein CASSEAGGRLVLSPLHF.

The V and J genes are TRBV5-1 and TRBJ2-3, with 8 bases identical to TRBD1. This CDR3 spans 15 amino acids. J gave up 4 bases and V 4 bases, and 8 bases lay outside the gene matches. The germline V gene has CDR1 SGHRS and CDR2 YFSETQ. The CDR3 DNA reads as TGCGCCAGCAGCCCGCAGGGGGCTCGGGCAGATACGCAGTATTTT. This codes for CASSPQGARADTQYF.